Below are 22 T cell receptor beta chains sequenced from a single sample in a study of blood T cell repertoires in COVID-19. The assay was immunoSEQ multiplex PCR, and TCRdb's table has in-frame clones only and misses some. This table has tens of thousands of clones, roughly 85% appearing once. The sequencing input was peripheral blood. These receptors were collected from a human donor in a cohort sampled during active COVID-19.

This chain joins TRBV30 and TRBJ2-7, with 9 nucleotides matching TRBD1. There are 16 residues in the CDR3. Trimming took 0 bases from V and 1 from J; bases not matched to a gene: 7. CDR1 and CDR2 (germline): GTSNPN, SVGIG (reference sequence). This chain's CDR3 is CAWSVPRGQGSYEQYF. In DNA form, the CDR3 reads TGTGCCTGGAGTGTACCTAGAGGACAGGGGTCCTACGAGCAGTACTTC.

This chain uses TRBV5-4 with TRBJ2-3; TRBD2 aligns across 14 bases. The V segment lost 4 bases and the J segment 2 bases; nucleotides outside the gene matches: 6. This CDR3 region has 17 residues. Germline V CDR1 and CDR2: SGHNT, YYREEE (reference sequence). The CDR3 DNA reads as TGTGCCAGCAGCATCCGACTAGCGGGAGGGCACACAGATACGCAGTATTTT. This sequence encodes CASSIRLAGGHTDTQYF. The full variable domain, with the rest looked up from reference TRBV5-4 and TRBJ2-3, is ETGVTQSPTHLIKTRGQQVTLRCSSQSGHNTVSWYQQALGQGPQFIFQYYREEENGRGNFPPRFSGLQFPNYSSELNVNALELDDSALYLCASSIRLAGGHTDTQYFGPGTRLTVL.

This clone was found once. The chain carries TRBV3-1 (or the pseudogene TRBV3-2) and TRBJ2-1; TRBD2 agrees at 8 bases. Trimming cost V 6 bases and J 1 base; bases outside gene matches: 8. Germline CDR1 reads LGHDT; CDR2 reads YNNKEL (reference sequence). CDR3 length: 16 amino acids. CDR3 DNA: TGTGCCAGCAGGCGATCCGGGACTAGTTCCTACAATGAGCAGTTCTTC. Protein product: CASRRSGTSSYNEQFF.

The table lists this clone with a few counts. The CDR3 region has the DNA TGTGCCAGCAGCTTTGAGGGAGTGTCTAATCCCTACAATGAGCAGTTCTTC. Amino acids: CASSFEGVSNPYNEQFF. This chain connects TRBV5-4 to TRBJ2-1; the D gene is possibly TRBD2 (5 bases). The CDR3 has 17 residues. The germline CDR1 and CDR2 sequences are SGHNT and YYREEE (reference sequence). The ends were cut back, 2 bases at V and 2 bases at J, with 17 bases in the middle.

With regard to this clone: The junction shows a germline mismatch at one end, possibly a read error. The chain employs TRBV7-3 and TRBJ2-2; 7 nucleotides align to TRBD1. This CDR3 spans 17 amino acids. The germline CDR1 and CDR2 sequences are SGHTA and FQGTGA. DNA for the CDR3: TGTGCCAGCAGCACTTACCCCAGGGGGTCGAACTCCGGGGAGCTGTTTTTT. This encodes CASSTYPRGSNSGELFF. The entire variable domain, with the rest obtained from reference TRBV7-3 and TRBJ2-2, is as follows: GAGVSQTPSNKVTEKGKYVELRCDPISGHTALYWYRQSLGQGPEFLIYFQGTGAADDSGLPNDRFFAVRPEGSVSTLKIQRTERGDSAVYLCASSTYPRGSNSGELFFGEGSRLTVL.

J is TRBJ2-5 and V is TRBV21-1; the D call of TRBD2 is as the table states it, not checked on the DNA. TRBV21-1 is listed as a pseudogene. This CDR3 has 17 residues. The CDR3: CASSQSIGTSEPGTQYF. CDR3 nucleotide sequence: TGTGCCAGCTCCCAGAGCATCGGGACTAGCGAACCGGGGACCCAGTACTTC.

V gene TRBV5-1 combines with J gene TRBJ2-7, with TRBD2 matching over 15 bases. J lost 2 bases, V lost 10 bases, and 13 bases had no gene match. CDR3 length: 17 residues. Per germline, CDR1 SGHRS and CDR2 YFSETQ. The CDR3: CARGGGLAGGKTYEQYF. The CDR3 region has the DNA TGCGCCCGCGGGGGGGGACTAGCGGGAGGTAAAACCTACGAGCAGTACTTC.

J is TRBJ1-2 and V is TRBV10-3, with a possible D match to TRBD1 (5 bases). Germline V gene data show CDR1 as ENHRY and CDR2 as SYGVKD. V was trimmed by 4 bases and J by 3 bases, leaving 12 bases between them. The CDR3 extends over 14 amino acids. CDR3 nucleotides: TGTGCCATCAGTGGGACGGGGGGTGACTATGGCTACACCTTC. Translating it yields CAISGTGGDYGYTF.

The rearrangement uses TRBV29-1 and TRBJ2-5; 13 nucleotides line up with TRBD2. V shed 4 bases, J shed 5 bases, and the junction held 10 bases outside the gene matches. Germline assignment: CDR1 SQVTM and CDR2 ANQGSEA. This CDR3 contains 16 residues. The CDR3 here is CSVVVLGLAGRETQYF. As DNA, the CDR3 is TGCAGCGTTGTGGTGCTGGGACTAGCGGGACGCGAGACCCAGTACTTC.

The CDR3 sequence is CASSYSVVNTEAFF. CDR3 DNA: TGTGCCAGCAGTTATTCTGTTGTGAACACTGAAGCTTTCTTT. The gene calls are TRBV6-5 and TRBJ1-1; D not resolved. Germline loops: CDR1 MNHEY, CDR2 SVGAGI. V lost 3 bases and J lost 0, with 8 bases in between. The CDR3 is 14 residues long.

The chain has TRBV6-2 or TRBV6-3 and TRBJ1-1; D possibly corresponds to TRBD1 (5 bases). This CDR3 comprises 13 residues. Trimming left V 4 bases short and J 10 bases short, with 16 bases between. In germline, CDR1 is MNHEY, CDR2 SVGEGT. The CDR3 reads CASSWGTPPGAFF. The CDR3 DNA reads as TGTGCCAGCAGTTGGGGCACCCCCCCCGGAGCTTTCTTT.

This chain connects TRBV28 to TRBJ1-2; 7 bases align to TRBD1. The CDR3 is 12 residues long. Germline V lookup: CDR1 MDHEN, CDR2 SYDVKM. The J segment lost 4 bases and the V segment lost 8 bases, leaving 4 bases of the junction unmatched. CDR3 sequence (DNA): TGTGCCAGCGAACAGGGGAGCTATGGCTACACCTTC. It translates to CASEQGSYGYTF.

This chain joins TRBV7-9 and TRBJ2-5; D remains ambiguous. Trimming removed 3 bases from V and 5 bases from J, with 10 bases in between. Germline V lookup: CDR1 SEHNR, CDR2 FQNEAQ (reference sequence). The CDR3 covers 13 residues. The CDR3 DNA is TGTGCCAGCAGCTTCCTCCCTGGCGAGACCCAGTACTTC. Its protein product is CASSFLPGETQYF. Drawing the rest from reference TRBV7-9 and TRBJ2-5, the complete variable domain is DTGVSQNPRHKITKRGQNVTFRCDPISEHNRLYWYRQTLGQGPEFLTYFQNEAQLEKSRLLSDRFSAERPKGSFSTLEIQRTEQGDSAMYLCASSFLPGETQYFGPGTRLLVL.

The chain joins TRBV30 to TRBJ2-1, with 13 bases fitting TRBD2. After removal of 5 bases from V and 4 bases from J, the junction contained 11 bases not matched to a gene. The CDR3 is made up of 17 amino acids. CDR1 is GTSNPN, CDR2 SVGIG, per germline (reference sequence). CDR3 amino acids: CAWAGGTSGTAYNEQFF. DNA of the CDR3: TGTGCCTGGGCCGGAGGGACTAGCGGGACCGCGTACAATGAGCAGTTCTTC.

CDR3 region: CASSSSLAESYNEQFF. In nucleotides, the CDR3 is TGTGCCAGCAGTTCCTCTCTAGCGGAGTCCTACAATGAGCAGTTCTTC. The J gene is TRBJ2-1, the V gene TRBV27; 7 bases line up with TRBD2. CDR1 and CDR2 (germline): MNHEY, SMNVEV (reference sequence). CDR3 length: 16 amino acids. J was trimmed by 1 base and V by 4 bases; bases with no gene match: 7.

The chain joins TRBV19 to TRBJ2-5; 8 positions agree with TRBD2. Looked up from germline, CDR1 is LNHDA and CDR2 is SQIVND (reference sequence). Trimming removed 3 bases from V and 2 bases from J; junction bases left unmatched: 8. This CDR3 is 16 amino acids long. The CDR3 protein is CASSMQGAGGQETQYF. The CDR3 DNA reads TGTGCCAGTAGTATGCAGGGCGCGGGGGGACAAGAGACCCAGTACTTC.

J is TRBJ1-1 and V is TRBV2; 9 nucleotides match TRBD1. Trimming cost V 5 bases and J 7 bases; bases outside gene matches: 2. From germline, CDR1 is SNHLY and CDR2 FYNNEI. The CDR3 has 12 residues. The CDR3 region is CASSRQGVEAFF. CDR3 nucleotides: TGTGCCAGCAGTCGACAGGGGGTTGAAGCTTTCTTT.

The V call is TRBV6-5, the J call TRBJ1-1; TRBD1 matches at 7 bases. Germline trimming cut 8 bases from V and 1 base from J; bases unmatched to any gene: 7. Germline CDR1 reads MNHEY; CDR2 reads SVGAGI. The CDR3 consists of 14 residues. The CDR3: CASQGGRTNTEAFF. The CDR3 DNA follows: TGTGCCAGCCAGGGGGGACGTACGAACACTGAAGCTTTCTTT.

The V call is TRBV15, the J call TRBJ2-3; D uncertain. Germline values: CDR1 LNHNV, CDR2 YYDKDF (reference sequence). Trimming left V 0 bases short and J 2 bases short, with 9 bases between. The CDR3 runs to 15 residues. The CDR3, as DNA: TGTGCCACCAGCAGAGATCATCAGGTCACAGATACGCAGTATTTT. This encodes CATSRDHQVTDTQYF.

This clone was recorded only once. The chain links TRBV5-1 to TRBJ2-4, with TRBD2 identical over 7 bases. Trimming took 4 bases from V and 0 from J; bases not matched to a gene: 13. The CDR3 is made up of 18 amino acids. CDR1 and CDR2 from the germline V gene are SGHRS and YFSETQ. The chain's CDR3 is CASSGGDAVSVAKNIQYF. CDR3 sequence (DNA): TGCGCCAGCAGCGGGGGGGACGCAGTGTCCGTAGCCAAAAACATTCAGTACTTC.

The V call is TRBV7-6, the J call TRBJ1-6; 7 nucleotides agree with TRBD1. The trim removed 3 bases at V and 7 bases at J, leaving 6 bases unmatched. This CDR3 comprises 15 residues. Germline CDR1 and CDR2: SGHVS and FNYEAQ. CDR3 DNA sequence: TGTGCCAGCAGCTTGGCCGGGACAGCAAATTCACCCCTCCACTTT. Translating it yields CASSLAGTANSPLHF.

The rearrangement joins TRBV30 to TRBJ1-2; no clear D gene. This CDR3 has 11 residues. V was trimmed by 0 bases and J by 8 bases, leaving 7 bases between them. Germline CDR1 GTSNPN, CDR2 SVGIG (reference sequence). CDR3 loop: CAWSVRRGYTF. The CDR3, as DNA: TGTGCCTGGAGTGTACGCCGGGGCTACACCTTC. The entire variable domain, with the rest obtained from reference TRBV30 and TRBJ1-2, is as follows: SQTIHQWPATLVQPVGSPLSLECTVEGTSNPNLYWYRQAAGRGLQLLFYSVGIGQISSEVPQNLSASRPQDRQFILSSKKLLLSDSGFYLCAWSVRRGYTFGSGTRLTVV.